This TCR beta chain was found in a study of blood T cell repertoires in COVID-19. Unmatched junction bases numbered 4, after V lost 0 bases and J lost 0 bases. Germline lookup yields CDR1 SGHTA and CDR2 FQGTGA. The CDR3 length is 17 residues. In the authors' methods: Using reference gene primer amplification, nucleated cell counts were estimated. Only in-frame clones appear in the TCRdb table, and some are missing; sequencing was by immunoSEQ multiplex PCR. V and J calls and clone size are copied from that table; D and trimming were computed from the DNA. The sample holds 350,000 to 450,000 clones; about 85% are singletons and the top ten take approximately 3.6%.

This sequence originates from a woman aged 18 to 35 with acute or convalescent COVID-19. The specimen was peripheral blood. This chain links TRBV7-3 with TRBJ1-3; 8 nucleotides agree with TRBD1. This CDR3 reads CASSLTGDRGSGNTIYF. The DNA for the CDR3 is TGTGCCAGCAGCTTAACCGGAGACAGGGGCTCTGGAAACACCATATATTTT.